This T cell receptor beta chain was documented in a study of T cell changes during pregnancy in multiple sclerosis. Only in-frame clones appear in the TCRdb table, and some are missing; sequencing was by immunoSEQ multiplex PCR. The profile shows under 85,000 clones, 90% to 95% of them singletons. V trimming: 0 bases; J trimming: 1 base; junction bases outside the gene matches: 8. Germline CDR1 is LNHNV and CDR2 is YYDKDF (reference sequence). CDR3 length: 17 amino acids. The source material was CD4+ T cells from peripheral blood mononuclear cells, sampled in the third trimester of pregnancy. This TCR came from a female donor in good health, enrolled as a control in a pregnancy study. The chain has TRBV15 and TRBJ2-7; TRBD1 aligns across 8 bases. CDR3 DNA: TGTGCCACCAGCAGAGATACAAGATGGACAGGGTCCTACGAGCAGTACTTC. Its translation is CATSRDTRWTGSYEQYF.